The 3 T cell receptor beta chains presented below share a single source sample, sequenced in a study of T cell responses to AZD1222 COVID-19 vaccine. TCRdb's table, derived via immunoSEQ multiplex PCR, lists solely in-frame clones and lacks some. The table has roughly 100,000 clones, roughly 90% seen once. Sample: peripheral blood, taken on day 0 of AZD1222 vaccination. Every receptor here comes from an adult in good health.

V is TRBV4-1 and J is TRBJ1-1; tentatively, D is TRBD1 (6 bases). Germline CDR1 is MGHRA and CDR2 is YSYEKL. The V end was cut by 1 base, the J end by 5 bases, with 11 bases between. The CDR3 spans 14 residues. CDR3 nucleotides: TGCGCCAGCAGCCAAGGGCAGGGGTGGACTGAAGCTTTCTTT. Translation: CASSQGQGWTEAFF.

CDR3 sequence (DNA): TGTGCCAGCAGCCAAGGTGGGAATCAGCCCCAGCATTTT. Amino acid sequence: CASSQGGNQPQHF. V gene TRBV3-1 (or the pseudogene TRBV3-2) combines with J gene TRBJ1-5; D unclear. The V end lost 1 base, the J end lost 4 bases, and 5 bases lay between the germline ends. CDR1 and CDR2 from the germline V gene are LGHDT and YNNKEL (reference sequence). The CDR3 loop spans 13 amino acids.

This chain joins TRBV27 and TRBJ1-6, with a possible D match to TRBD1 (5 bases). The CDR3 has 15 residues. V lost 5 bases and J 3 bases, leaving 11 bases between the germline ends. From germline, CDR1 is MNHEY and CDR2 SMNVEV (reference sequence). The CDR3 is CASSPGTGYNSPLHF. As DNA, the CDR3 is TGTGCCAGCAGTCCGGGGACGGGCTATAATTCACCCCTCCACTTT.